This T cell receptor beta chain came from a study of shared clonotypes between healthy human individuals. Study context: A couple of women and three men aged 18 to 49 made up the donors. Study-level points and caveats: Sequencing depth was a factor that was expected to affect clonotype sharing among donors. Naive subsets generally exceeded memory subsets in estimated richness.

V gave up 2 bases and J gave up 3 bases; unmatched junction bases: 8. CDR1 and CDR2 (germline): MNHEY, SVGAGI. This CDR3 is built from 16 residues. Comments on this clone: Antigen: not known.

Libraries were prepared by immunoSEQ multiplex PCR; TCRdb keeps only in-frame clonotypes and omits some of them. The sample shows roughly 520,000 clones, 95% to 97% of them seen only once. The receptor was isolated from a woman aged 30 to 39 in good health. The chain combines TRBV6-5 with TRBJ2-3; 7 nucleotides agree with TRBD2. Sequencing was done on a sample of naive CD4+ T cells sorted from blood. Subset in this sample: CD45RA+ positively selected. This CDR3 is CASSYGGGSLTDTQYF. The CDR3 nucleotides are TGTGCCAGCAGTTACGGTGGCGGGAGCCTGACAGATACGCAGTATTTT.